A single sample gave rise to the 8 T cell receptor beta chains below, sequenced in a study of cytomegalovirus exposure and HLA in healthy donors. The PCR ran on 60 Vbeta and 13 Jbeta primers. TCRdb keeps only in-frame clones here, not all; method: immunoSEQ multiplex PCR. The top ten clones hold 2% to 2.5% of a sample with hundreds of thousands of clones, roughly 70% of them seen once. Sequencing input: PBMCs. The receptors were gathered from a female donor in good health and CMV-seronegative.

V and J are TRBV2 and TRBJ2-7; possible D gene TRBD1, 5 bases. Germline assignment: CDR1 SNHLY and CDR2 FYNNEI. This CDR3 has 14 amino acids. V was cut by 6 bases and J by 7 bases, with 19 bases left in between. The CDR3 DNA reads as TGTGCCAGCAGGTTATTACAGGCAGTTGGGGAGCAGTACTTC. Residues: CASRLLQAVGEQYF.

The chain joins TRBV5-1 to TRBJ2-7, with D maybe TRBD2 (6 bases). Trimming left V 0 bases short and J 3 bases short, with 13 bases between. Per germline, CDR1 SGHRS and CDR2 YFSETQ. This CDR3 comprises 15 residues. The CDR3 DNA sequence: TGCGCCAGCAGCTTGGATGTGGGAGGAATCTACGAGCAGTACTTC. This encodes CASSLDVGGIYEQYF. The whole variable domain, filled in from reference TRBV5-1 and TRBJ2-7, reads KAGVTQTPRYLIKTRGQQVTLSCSPISGHRSVSWYQQTPGQGLQFLFEYFSETQRNKGNFPGRFSGRQFSNSRSEMNVSTLELGDSALYLCASSLDVGGIYEQYFGPGTRLTVT.

The chain couples TRBV4-2 to TRBJ1-5; 7 bases are a match to TRBD1. Germline loops: CDR1 LGHNA, CDR2 YNFKEQ. This CDR3 spans 15 amino acids. Unmatched junction bases numbered 6, after V lost 2 bases and J lost 5 bases. CDR3 coding DNA: TGTGCCAGCAGCCAACCAGACAGGGAGGATCAGCCCCAGCATTTT. This sequence encodes CASSQPDREDQPQHF.

This sequence joins TRBV4-1 and TRBJ2-7; tentative D call: TRBD2 (6 bases). The ends were cut back, 0 bases at V and 2 bases at J, with 14 bases in the middle. The CDR3 is 16 amino acids. Germline lookup yields CDR1 MGHRA and CDR2 YSYEKL. The CDR3 here is CASSQDPGLVTYEQYF. The CDR3 bases are TGCGCCAGCAGCCAAGATCCGGGACTGGTTACCTACGAGCAGTACTTC.

The chain recombines TRBV28 with TRBJ1-3, with unresolved D. CDR3 length: 18 amino acids. V lost 7 bases and J 0 bases, leaving 22 bases between the germline ends. From germline, CDR1 is MDHEN and CDR2 SYDVKM. The CDR3 DNA sequence: TGTGCCAGCACCCCCCGTCCCAATTACGGTCCCTCTGGAAACACCATATATTTT. Its protein is CASTPRPNYGPSGNTIYF. Together with reference TRBV28 and TRBJ1-3, the CDR3 gives the full variable domain: DVKVTQSSRYLVKRTGEKVFLECVQDMDHENMFWYRQDPGLGLRLIYFSYDVKMKEKGDIPEGYSVSREKKERFSLILESASTNQTSMYLCASTPRPNYGPSGNTIYFGEGSWLTVV.

The genes are TRBV5-4 and TRBJ2-1; D remains ambiguous. The CDR3 has 13 residues. The V end was cut by 1 base, the J end by 5 bases, with 7 bases between. Germline lookup yields CDR1 SGHNT and CDR2 YYREEE (reference sequence). Here the CDR3 DNA reads TGTGCCAGCAGCTTGCCCCGGGACAATGAGCAGTTCTTC. Its protein product is CASSLPRDNEQFF.

The rearrangement links TRBV7-8 to TRBJ2-7; weak D call: TRBD1 (7 bases). Trimming cost V 5 bases and J 4 bases, with 21 bases left between them. Germline values: CDR1 SGHVS, CDR2 FQNEAQ. The CDR3 has 16 residues. The CDR3 DNA follows: TGTGCCAGCAGCCTTCCCGTGGGGGGACAGTTGTACGAGCAGTACTTC. Its protein is CASSLPVGGQLYEQYF.

This clone was found a few times. The V call is TRBV30, the J call TRBJ1-1; unclear D gene. Trimming shortened V by 7 bases and J by 5 bases, and 17 bases separated the two germline ends. The CDR3 has 13 amino acids. The V gene's germline CDR1 is GTSNPN and CDR2 SVGIG (reference sequence). The DNA of the CDR3 is TGTGCCTCCTTGAGTCCTGCCGGGACTGAAGCTTTCTTT. This encodes CASLSPAGTEAFF.